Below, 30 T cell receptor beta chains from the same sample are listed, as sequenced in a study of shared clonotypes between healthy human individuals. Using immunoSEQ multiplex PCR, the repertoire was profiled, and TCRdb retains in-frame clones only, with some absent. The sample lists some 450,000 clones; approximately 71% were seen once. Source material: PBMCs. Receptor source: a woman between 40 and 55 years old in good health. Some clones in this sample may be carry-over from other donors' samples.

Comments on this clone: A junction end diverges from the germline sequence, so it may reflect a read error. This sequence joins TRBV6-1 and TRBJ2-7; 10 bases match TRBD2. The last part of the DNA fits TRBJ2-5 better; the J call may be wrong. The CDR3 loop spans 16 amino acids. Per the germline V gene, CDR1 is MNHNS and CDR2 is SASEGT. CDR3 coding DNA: TGCGCCAGCAGTGAGCTCAGCGGGAGGGGGGAAGAGACCCAGTACTTC. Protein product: CASSELSGRGEETQYF.

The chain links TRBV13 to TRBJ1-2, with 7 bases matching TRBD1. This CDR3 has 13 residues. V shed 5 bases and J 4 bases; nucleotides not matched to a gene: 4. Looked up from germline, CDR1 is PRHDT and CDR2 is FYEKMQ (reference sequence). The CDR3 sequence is CASSPGQVYGYTF. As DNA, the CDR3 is TGTGCCAGCAGCCCAGGACAGGTCTATGGCTACACCTTC.

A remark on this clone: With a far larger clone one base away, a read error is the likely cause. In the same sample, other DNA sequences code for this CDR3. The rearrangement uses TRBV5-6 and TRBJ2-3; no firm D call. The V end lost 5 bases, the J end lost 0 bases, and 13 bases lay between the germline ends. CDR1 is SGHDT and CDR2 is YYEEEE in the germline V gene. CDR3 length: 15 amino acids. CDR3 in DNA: TGTGCCAGCAGTGTTACGGCAGGCAGCACAGATACGCAGTATTTT. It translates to CASSVTAGSTDTQYF.

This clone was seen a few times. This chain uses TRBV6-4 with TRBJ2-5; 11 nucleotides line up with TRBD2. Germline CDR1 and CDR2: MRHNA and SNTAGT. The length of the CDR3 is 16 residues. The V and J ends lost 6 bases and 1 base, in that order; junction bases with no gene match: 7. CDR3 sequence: CASSQTGTSGQETQYF. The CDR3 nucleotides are TGTGCCAGCAGCCAGACCGGGACTAGCGGCCAAGAGACCCAGTACTTC.

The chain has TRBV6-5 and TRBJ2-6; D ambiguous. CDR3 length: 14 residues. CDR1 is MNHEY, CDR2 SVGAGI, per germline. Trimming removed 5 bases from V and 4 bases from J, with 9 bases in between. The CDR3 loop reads CASSQTPGANVLTF. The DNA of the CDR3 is TGTGCCAGCAGTCAGACACCCGGGGCCAACGTCCTGACTTTC.

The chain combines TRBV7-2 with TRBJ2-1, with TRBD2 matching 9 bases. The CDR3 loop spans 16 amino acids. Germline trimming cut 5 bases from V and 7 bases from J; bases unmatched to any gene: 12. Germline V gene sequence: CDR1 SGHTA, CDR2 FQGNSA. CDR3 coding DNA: TGTGCCAGCAGCCCGCAGGGGGAACTAGCGGGTAATGAGCAGTTCTTC. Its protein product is CASSPQGELAGNEQFF. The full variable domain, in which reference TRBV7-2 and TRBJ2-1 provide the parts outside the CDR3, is GAGVSQSPSNKVTEKGKDVELRCDPISGHTALYWYRQSLGQGLEFLIYFQGNSAPDKSGLPSDRFSAERTGGSVSTLTIQRTQQEDSAVYLCASSPQGELAGNEQFFGPGTRLTVL.

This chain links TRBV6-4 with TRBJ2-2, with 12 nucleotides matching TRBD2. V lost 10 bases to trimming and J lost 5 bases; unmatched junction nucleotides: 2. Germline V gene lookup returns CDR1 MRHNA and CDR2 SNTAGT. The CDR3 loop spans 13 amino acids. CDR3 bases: TGTGCCACCGGACTAGCGGGAACCGGGGAGCTGTTTTTT. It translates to CATGLAGTGELFF.

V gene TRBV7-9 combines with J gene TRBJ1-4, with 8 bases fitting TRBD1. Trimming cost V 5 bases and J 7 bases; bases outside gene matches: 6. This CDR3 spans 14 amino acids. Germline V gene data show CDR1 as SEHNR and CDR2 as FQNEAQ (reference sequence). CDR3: CASSPMTGVEKLFF. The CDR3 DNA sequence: TGTGCCAGCAGCCCGATGACAGGGGTTGAAAAACTGTTTTTT.

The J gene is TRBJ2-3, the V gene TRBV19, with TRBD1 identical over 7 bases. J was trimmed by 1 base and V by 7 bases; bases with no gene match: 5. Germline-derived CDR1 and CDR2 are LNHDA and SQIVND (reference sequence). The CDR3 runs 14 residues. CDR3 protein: CASTGGGGTDTQYF. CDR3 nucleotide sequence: TGTGCCAGTACAGGGGGTGGGGGCACAGATACGCAGTATTTT. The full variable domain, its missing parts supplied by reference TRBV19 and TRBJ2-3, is DGGITQSPKYLFRKEGQNVTLSCEQNLNHDAMYWYRQDPGQGLRLIYYSQIVNDFQKGDIAEGYSVSREKKESFPLTVTSAQKNPTAFYLCASTGGGGTDTQYFGPGTRLTVL.

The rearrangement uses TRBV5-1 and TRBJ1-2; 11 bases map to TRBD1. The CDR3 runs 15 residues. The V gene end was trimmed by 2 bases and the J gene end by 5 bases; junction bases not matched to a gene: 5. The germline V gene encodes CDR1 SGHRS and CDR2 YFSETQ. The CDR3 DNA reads TGCGCCAGCAGCTTCGGACAGGGGGCGTATTATGGCTACACCTTC. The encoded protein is CASSFGQGAYYGYTF.

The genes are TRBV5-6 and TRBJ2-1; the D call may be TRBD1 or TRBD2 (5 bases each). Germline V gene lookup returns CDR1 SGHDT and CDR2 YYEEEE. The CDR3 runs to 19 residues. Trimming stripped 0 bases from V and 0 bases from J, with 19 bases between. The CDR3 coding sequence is TGTGCCAGCAGCTTGGGGGGGTCTTTGCGTTTAACCTCCTACAATGAGCAGTTCTTC. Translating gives CASSLGGSLRLTSYNEQFF.

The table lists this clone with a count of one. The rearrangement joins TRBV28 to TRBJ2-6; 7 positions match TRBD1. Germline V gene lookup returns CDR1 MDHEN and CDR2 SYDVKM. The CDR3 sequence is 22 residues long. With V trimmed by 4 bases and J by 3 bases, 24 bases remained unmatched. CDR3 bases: TGTGCCAGCAGTTCATCCCCCCCCGGGGCAGGGGGTTTCTCGGGTGGGGCCAACGTCCTGACTTTC. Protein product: CASSSSPPGAGGFSGGANVLTF.

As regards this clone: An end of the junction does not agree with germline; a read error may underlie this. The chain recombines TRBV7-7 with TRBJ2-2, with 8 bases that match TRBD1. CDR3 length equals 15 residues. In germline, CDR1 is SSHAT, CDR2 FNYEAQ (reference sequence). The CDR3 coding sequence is TGTGCTAGCAGCCCCGGACAGGGCGGCACCGGGGAGCTGTTTTTT. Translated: CASSPGQGGTGELFF.

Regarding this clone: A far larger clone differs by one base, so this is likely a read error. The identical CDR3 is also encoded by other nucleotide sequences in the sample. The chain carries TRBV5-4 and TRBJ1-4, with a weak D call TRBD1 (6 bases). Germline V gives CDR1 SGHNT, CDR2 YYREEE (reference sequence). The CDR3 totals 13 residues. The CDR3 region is CASRGGENEKLFF. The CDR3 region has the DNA TGTGCCAGCAGAGGGGGGGAGAATGAGAAACTGTTTTTT.

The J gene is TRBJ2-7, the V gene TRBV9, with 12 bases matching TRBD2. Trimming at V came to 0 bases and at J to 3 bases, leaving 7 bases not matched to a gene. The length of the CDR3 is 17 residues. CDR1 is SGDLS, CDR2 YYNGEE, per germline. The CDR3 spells CASSVEARTSGIYEQYF. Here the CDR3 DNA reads TGTGCCAGCAGCGTAGAGGCGAGGACTAGCGGGATCTACGAGCAGTACTTC.

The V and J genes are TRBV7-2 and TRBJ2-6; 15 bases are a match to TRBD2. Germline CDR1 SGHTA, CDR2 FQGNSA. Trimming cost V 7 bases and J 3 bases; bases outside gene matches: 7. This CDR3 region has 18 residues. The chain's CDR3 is CASTRPGLAGGGANVLTF. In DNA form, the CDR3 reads TGTGCCAGCACCCGACCGGGACTAGCGGGAGGTGGGGCCAACGTCCTGACTTTC.

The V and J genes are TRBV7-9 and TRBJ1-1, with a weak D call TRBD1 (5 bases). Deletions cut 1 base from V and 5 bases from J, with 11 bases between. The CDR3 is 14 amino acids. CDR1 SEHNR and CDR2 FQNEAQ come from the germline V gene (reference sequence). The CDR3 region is CASSLGGAVTEAFF. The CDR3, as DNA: TGTGCCAGCAGCTTAGGGGGCGCGGTTACTGAAGCTTTCTTT.

CDR3 protein: CANGPPGETQYF. The CDR3 DNA follows: TGTGCCAACGGACCCCCGGGAGAGACCCAGTACTTC. V is TRBV28 and J is TRBJ2-5; D is undetermined. Germline V gene sequence: CDR1 MDHEN, CDR2 SYDVKM. The CDR3 length is 12 residues. Trimming cost V 10 bases and J 4 bases, with 13 bases left between them. The full variable domain, its missing parts supplied by reference TRBV28 and TRBJ2-5, is DVKVTQSSRYLVKRTGEKVFLECVQDMDHENMFWYRQDPGLGLRLIYFSYDVKMKEKGDIPEGYSVSREKKERFSLILESASTNQTSMYLCANGPPGETQYFGPGTRLLVL.

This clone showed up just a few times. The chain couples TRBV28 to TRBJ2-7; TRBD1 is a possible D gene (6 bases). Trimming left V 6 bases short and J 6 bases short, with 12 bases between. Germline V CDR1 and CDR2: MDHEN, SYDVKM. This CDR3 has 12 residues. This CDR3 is CASRQGFREQYF. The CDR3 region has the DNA TGTGCCAGCAGACAGGGTTTCCGCGAGCAGTACTTC.

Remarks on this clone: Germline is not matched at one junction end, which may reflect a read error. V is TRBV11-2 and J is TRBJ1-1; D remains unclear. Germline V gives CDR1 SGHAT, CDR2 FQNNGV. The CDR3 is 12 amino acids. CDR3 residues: CAGSKWDTEAFF. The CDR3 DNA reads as TGTGCCGGCAGCAAGTGGGACACTGAAGCTTTCTTT.

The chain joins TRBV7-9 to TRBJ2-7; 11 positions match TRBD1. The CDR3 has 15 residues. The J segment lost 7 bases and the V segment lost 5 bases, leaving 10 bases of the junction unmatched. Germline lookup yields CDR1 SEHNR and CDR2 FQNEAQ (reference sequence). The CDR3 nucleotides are TGTGCCAGCAGCCCCGGACAGGGGGCAAGGAGGGAGCAGTACTTC. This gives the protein CASSPGQGARREQYF.

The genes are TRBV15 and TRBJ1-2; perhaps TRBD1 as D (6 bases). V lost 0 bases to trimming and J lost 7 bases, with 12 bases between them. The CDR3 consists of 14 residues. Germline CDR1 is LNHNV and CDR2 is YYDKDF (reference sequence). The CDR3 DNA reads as TGTGCCACCAGCAGAGAAACGGGGGCGGTTGGCTACACCTTC. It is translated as CATSRETGAVGYTF.

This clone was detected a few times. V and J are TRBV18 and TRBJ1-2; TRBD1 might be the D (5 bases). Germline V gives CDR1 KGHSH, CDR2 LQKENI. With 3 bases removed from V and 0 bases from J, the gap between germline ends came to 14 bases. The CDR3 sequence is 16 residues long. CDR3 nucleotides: TGTGCCAGCTCACCGCCGGGGCCCTTAGCTAACTATGGCTACACCTTC. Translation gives CASSPPGPLANYGYTF.

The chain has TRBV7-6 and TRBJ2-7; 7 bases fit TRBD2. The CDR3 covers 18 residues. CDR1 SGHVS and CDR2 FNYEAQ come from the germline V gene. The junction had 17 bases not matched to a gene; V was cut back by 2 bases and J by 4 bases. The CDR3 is CASSLRLADPQLAYEQYF. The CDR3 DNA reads TGTGCCAGCAGCTTACGGCTAGCGGACCCCCAGCTGGCTTACGAGCAGTACTTC.

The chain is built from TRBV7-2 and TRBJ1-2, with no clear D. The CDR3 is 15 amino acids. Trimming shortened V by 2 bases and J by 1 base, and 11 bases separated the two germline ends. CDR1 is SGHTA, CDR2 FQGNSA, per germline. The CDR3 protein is CASSLRRDDNYGYTF. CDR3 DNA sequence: TGTGCCAGCAGCTTAAGGCGGGATGATAACTATGGCTACACCTTC.

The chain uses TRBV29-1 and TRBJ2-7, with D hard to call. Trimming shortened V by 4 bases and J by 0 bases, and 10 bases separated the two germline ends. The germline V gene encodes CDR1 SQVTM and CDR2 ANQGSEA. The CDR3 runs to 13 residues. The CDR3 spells CSVGLLSSYEQYF. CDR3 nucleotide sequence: TGCAGCGTTGGGCTTTTGAGCTCCTACGAGCAGTACTTC.

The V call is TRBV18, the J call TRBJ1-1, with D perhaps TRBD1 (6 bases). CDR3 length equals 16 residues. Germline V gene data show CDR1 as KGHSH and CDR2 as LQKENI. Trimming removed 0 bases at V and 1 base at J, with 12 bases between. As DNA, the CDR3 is TGTGCCAGCTCACCACCGGACAGCCGAAGGAACACTGAAGCTTTCTTT. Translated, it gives CASSPPDSRRNTEAFF.

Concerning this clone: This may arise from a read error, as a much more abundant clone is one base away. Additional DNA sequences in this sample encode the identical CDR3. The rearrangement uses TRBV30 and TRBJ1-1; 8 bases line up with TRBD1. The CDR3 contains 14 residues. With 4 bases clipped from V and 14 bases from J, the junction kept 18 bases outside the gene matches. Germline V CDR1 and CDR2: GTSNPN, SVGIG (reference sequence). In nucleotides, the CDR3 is TGTGCCTGGAACAAGGGGGCAGGGGGCTGGGTAGCCTTCTTT. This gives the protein CAWNKGAGGWVAFF.

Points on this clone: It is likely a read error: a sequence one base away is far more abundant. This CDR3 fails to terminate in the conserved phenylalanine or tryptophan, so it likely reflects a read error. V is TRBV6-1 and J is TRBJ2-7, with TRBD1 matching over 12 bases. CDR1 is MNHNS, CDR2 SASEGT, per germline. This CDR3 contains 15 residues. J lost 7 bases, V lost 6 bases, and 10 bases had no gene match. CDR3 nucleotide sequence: TGTGCCAGCAGGGAGGGGACAGGGGGCCCGCGGGAGCAGTACCTC. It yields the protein CASREGTGGPREQYL.

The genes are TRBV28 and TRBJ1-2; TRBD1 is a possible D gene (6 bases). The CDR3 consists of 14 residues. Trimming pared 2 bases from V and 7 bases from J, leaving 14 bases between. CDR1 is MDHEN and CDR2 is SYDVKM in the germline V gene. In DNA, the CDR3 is TGTGCCAGCAGTTTAAATCCGGGCAGGGGTGGCTACACCTTC. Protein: CASSLNPGRGGYTF.